Following are 7 T cell receptor beta chains from one sample sequenced in a study of blood T cell repertoires in COVID-19. Using immunoSEQ multiplex PCR, the repertoire was profiled, and TCRdb retains in-frame clones only, with some absent. Among about 82,000 clones listed, approximately 90% were seen once. Input material: PBMCs or T cells enriched from blood (not recorded which). The receptor set was obtained from a woman between 45 and 60 years old with acute COVID-19.

The count of this clone is one. V gene TRBV24-1 combines with J gene TRBJ1-4; D is ambiguous. This CDR3 spans 16 amino acids. Trimming removed 6 bases from V and 4 bases from J, with 17 bases in between. Germline V gives CDR1 KGHDR, CDR2 SFDVKD. The CDR3 sequence: CATSPGGTLFNEKLFF. The CDR3 DNA follows: TGTGCCACCAGTCCAGGAGGAACGTTGTTTAATGAAAAACTGTTTTTT.

The chain recombines TRBV5-6 with TRBJ2-3; 9 nucleotides line up with TRBD1. The CDR3 has 16 residues. Germline loops: CDR1 SGHDT, CDR2 YYEEEE. Losses at the gene ends were 0 bases for V and 2 bases for J; bases not matched to a gene: 4. CDR3 loop: CASSLGTGAITDTQYF. The CDR3, as DNA: TGTGCCAGCAGCTTGGGGACAGGGGCGATCACAGATACGCAGTATTTT.

The chain joins TRBV25-1 to TRBJ2-1; a weak D match, TRBD1 (6 bases). This CDR3 comprises 12 residues. Germline loops: CDR1 MGHDK, CDR2 SYGVNS. V was shortened by 4 bases and J by 12 bases, with 13 bases between the two germline ends. The CDR3 spells CASSGGRIWQFF. CDR3 DNA: TGTGCCAGCAGTGGGGGGCGGATTTGGCAGTTCTTC.

The chain has TRBV7-9 and TRBJ2-3, with 13 bases that match TRBD2. CDR1 SEHNR and CDR2 FQNEAQ come from the germline V gene (reference sequence). Unmatched junction bases numbered 9, after V lost 5 bases and J lost 4 bases. The CDR3 is made up of 17 amino acids. The CDR3 region has the DNA TGTGCCAGCAGCCCCCGGACTAGCGGGAGTGTCCCAGATACGCAGTATTTT. It encodes CASSPRTSGSVPDTQYF.

This chain's CDR3 is CASSLTGQGYETQYF. In DNA form, the CDR3 reads TGTGCCAGCAGCTTAACGGGACAGGGATACGAGACCCAGTACTTC. The rearrangement joins TRBV7-2 to TRBJ2-5; the match to TRBD1 covers 9 bases. J was trimmed by 5 bases and V by 2 bases; bases with no gene match: 6. The CDR3 consists of 15 residues. The germline CDR1 and CDR2 sequences are SGHTA and FQGNSA. Full variable domain (rest looked up from reference TRBV7-2 and TRBJ2-5): GAGVSQSPSNKVTEKGKDVELRCDPISGHTALYWYRQSLGQGLEFLIYFQGNSAPDKSGLPSDRFSAERTGGSVSTLTIQRTQQEDSAVYLCASSLTGQGYETQYFGPGTRLLVL.

This clone was seen a single time. The chain employs TRBV7-9 and TRBJ1-1; D is perhaps TRBD1 (5 bases). Trimming shortened V by 3 bases and J by 4 bases, and 12 bases separated the two germline ends. CDR1 is SEHNR and CDR2 is FQNEAQ in the germline V gene (reference sequence). The CDR3 runs 14 residues. CDR3 in amino acids: CASSLVQGGTEAFF. CDR3 DNA sequence: TGTGCCAGCAGCTTGGTCCAGGGTGGCACTGAAGCTTTCTTT.

The chain uses TRBV7-6 and TRBJ1-1; the match to TRBD1 covers 8 bases. The CDR3 loop spans 14 amino acids. V trimming: 3 bases; J trimming: 5 bases; junction bases outside the gene matches: 5. Germline values: CDR1 SGHVS, CDR2 FNYEAQ. The DNA of the CDR3 is TGTGCCAGCAGCTTGGACAGGGCGAGGACTGAAGCTTTCTTT. Translating it yields CASSLDRARTEAFF.